The 10 T cell receptor beta chains reported below all come from one sample, sequenced in a study of T cells in localized non-small cell lung cancer. Clones were sequenced by immunoSEQ multiplex PCR, and TCRdb holds only the in-frame ones, with some missing. This table holds over 650 clones, roughly 19% found once. The source material was normal lung tissue next to the tumor, sampled before any cancer treatment. The receptors derive from a female donor of 60 years or more with stage II lung adenocarcinoma.

This clone was recorded a few times. The CDR3 here is CASRGLAGSPSYNEQFF. In DNA form, the CDR3 reads TGTGCCAGCAGGGGACTAGCGGGCTCCCCATCCTACAATGAGCAGTTCTTC. The genes are TRBV11-3 and TRBJ2-1; TRBD2 matches 12 bases. The CDR3 runs 17 residues. Germline V lookup: CDR1 SGHNT, CDR2 YENEEA. The V and J ends lost 6 bases and 1 base, in that order; junction bases with no gene match: 7.

Only a few counts were recorded for this clone. The chain joins TRBV30 to TRBJ1-4; D is undetermined. CDR3 length equals 14 residues. Germline-derived CDR1 and CDR2 are GTSNPN and SVGIG (reference sequence). Trimming pared 5 bases from V and 2 bases from J, leaving 12 bases between. In DNA form, the CDR3 reads TGTGCCTGGGGTGGGATGGGGACTAATGAAAAACTGTTTTTT. This codes for CAWGGMGTNEKLFF.

This clone appeared a few times. The J gene is TRBJ2-2, the V gene TRBV6-8, with D hard to call. The germline V gene has CDR1 MNHGY and CDR2 SAAAGT. V was shortened by 6 bases and J by 3 bases, with 11 bases between the two germline ends. The CDR3 consists of 14 residues. In DNA form, the CDR3 reads TGTGCCAGCAGCCCACCGCCTTACACCGGGGAGCTGTTTTTT. It encodes CASSPPPYTGELFF.

This clone is large by share. The rearrangement uses TRBV11-3 and TRBJ2-1, with D possibly TRBD2 on 5 matching bases. The CDR3 runs 15 residues. The germline V gene encodes CDR1 SGHNT and CDR2 YENEEA. The V gene lost 5 bases and the J gene lost 0 bases, with 11 bases spanning the gap. CDR3 amino acids: CASSPRGSSYNEQFF. The CDR3 bases are TGTGCCAGCAGCCCACGAGGGTCCTCCTACAATGAGCAGTTCTTC.

This clone counts as large. The chain joins TRBV11-3 to TRBJ2-1; 11 bases agree with TRBD2. J lost 10 bases, V lost 3 bases, and 8 bases had no gene match. The CDR3 runs to 15 residues. Germline loops: CDR1 SGHNT, CDR2 YENEEA. CDR3 residues: CASSLVSGGAQEQFF. The CDR3 DNA is TGTGCCAGCAGCTTGGTTAGCGGGGGGGCCCAGGAGCAGTTCTTC.

This chain uses TRBV19 with TRBJ1-1; D may be TRBD1 (5 bases). The CDR3 consists of 13 residues. Germline V gene lookup returns CDR1 LNHDA and CDR2 SQIVND (reference sequence). Trimming removed 6 bases at V and 1 base at J, with 9 bases between. CDR3 loop: CASRDTGNTEAFF. CDR3 bases: TGTGCCAGTAGGGACACAGGGAACACTGAAGCTTTCTTT.

This clone has only a few counts. The V gene is TRBV28, the J gene TRBJ1-2; D uncertain. This CDR3 comprises 15 residues. V lost 1 base and J lost 0, with 9 bases in between. From germline, CDR1 is MDHEN and CDR2 SYDVKM. The CDR3 is CASSLFQPTNYGYTF. CDR3 in DNA: TGTGCCAGCAGTTTATTCCAGCCTACTAACTATGGCTACACCTTC.

A few counts support this clone. The rearrangement links TRBV14 to TRBJ2-1, with 14 bases matching TRBD2. V shed 3 bases, J shed 10 bases, and the junction held 5 bases outside the gene matches. This CDR3 spans 15 amino acids. Germline V CDR1 and CDR2: SGHDN, FVKESK. DNA of the CDR3: TGTGCCAGCAGCCAGGGACTAGCGGGAGTATGGGAGCAGTTCTTC. Translation: CASSQGLAGVWEQFF.

The V call is TRBV25-1, the J call TRBJ2-2; 10 bases are a match to TRBD1. Trimming cost V 3 bases and J 6 bases; bases outside gene matches: 7. The CDR3 runs 16 residues. Germline V gene lookup returns CDR1 MGHDK and CDR2 SYGVNS. CDR3 nucleotides: TGTGCCAGCAGTGATCTTGGGACAGGGGCCGCCGGGGAGCTGTTTTTT. Protein: CASSDLGTGAAGELFF.

The chain uses TRBV28 and TRBJ1-2; TRBD1 matches 9 bases. Germline V lookup: CDR1 MDHEN, CDR2 SYDVKM. The junction had 3 bases not matched to a gene; V was cut back by 6 bases and J by 7 bases. The CDR3 is 12 residues long. In DNA, the CDR3 is TGTGCCAGCAGGGGGACAGGGATTGGCTACACCTTC. This encodes CASRGTGIGYTF.